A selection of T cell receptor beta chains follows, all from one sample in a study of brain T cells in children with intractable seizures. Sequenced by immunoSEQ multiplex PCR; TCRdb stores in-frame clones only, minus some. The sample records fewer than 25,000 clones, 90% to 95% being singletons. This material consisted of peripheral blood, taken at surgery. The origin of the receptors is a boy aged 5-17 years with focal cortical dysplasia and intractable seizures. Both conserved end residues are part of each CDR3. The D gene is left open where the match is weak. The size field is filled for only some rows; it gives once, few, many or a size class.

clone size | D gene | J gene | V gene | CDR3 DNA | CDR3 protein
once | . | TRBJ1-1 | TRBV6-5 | TGTGCCAGCACCGAATCCCCCCAGGGGCACACTGAAGCTTTCTTT | CASTESPQGHTEAFF
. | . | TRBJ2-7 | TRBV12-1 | TGTGCCAGCAGTTTGATTTACGAGCAGTACTTC | CASSLIYEQYF
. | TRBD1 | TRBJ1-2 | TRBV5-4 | TGTGCCAGCAGCTTGGTACAGGGGCAAGGCTACACCTTC | CASSLVQGQGYTF
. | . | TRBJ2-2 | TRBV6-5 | TGTGCCAGCATTCCAGGGTCGAACACCGGGGAGCTGTTTTTT | CASIPGSNTGELFF
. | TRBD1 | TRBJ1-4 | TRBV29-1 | TGCAGCGTACATACAGGGGGCAATGAAAAACTGTTTTTT | CSVHTGGNEKLFF
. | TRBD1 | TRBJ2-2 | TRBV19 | TGTGCCAGTAGTAAGCTGACCGGGACAGGGAACACCGGGGAGCTGTTTTTT | CASSKLTGTGNTGELFF
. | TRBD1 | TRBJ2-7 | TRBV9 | TGTGCCAGCAGCGTAGGGGGACAGGGGAGGGAGCAGTACTTC | CASSVGGQGREQYF
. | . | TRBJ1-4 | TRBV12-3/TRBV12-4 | TGTGCCAGCAGTTTAGCTCGGCGGAAACTGTTTTTT | CASSLARRKLFF
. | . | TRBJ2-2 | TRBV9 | TGTGCCAGCAGCGTAGGGGCTACCCTTGTGGAGGAGCTGTTTTTT | CASSVGATLVEELFF
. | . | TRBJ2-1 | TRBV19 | TGTGCCAGTAGTGCTTTGGGCGGAGGCAATGAGCAGTTCTTC | CASSALGGGNEQFF
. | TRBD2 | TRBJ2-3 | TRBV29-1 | TGCAGCGTTGAACGGGCGGGAGGGCCGTTTCTTGTAGATACGCAGTATTTT | CSVERAGGPFLVDTQYF
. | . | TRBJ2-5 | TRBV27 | TGTGCCAGCAGTCCAGGGACCCCTCGGACCCAGTACTTC | CASSPGTPRTQYF
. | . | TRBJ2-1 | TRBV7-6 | TGTGCCAGCAGCGCCCAGGAGAGTTGGTTCTTC | CASSAQESWFF
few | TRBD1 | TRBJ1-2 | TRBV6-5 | TGTGCCAGCAGTTACCTCGCAGGGGGAGGCTACACCTTC | CASSYLAGGGYTF
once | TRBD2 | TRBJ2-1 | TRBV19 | TGTGCCAGTAGTACCGGGACTAGCGGGGAGGCCTACAATGAGCAGTTCTTC | CASSTGTSGEAYNEQFF
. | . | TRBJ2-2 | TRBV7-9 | TGTGCCAGCAGCTTAGATTATGGAGGAAACACCGGGGAGCTGTTTTTT | CASSLDYGGNTGELFF
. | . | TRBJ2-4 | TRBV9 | TGTGCCAGCAGCGTAGAGAGCAGGGGCGGCATTCAGTACTTC | CASSVESRGGIQYF
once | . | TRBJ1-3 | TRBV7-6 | TGTGCCAGCAGCTTACCGGGGGGCCTCTCTGGAAACACCATATATTTT | CASSLPGGLSGNTIYF
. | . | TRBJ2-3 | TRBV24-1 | TGTGCCACCAGTGATTTCCACAGGGCGCCAGATACGCAGTATTTT | CATSDFHRAPDTQYF
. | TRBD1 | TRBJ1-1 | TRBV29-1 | TGCAGCGTTGATTTGGACAGGGGGTCTGGGAACACTGAAGCTTTCTTT | CSVDLDRGSGNTEAFF
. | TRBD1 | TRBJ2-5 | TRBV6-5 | TGTGCCAGCACTCTAACGGGGGGACAGGGGGAGACCCAGTACTTC | CASTLTGGQGETQYF
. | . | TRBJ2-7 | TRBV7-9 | TGTGCCAGCAGCTTAGTATCAACAGGGCCTGGGGGCGAGCAGTACTTC | CASSLVSTGPGGEQYF
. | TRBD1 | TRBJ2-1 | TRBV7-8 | TGTGCCAGCAGTCCTTCGAGGGGGCCCCATGAGCAGTTCTTC | CASSPSRGPHEQFF
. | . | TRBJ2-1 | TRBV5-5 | TGTGCCAGCAGCTTGGACAGGGGCCTGAGCGGGAGTTCCTACAATGAGCAGTTCTTC | CASSLDRGLSGSSYNEQFF
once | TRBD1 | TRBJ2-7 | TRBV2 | TGTGCCAGCAGCGGGGACAGGGGGCCGGTCTACTACGAGCAGTACTTC | CASSGDRGPVYYEQYF
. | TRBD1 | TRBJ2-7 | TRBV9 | TGTGCCAGCAGCGTAGGGGACAGGGCTTACGAGCAGTACTTC | CASSVGDRAYEQYF
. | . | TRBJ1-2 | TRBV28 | TGTGCCAGCAGTCCCGTACTTGGGGGCAACTATGGCTACACCTTC | CASSPVLGGNYGYTF
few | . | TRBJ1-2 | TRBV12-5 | TGTGCTAGTGGTTTGAGGTGGGGGCAATGTGTAAGGCCAAACTATGGCTACACCTTC | CASGLRWGQCVRPNYGYTF